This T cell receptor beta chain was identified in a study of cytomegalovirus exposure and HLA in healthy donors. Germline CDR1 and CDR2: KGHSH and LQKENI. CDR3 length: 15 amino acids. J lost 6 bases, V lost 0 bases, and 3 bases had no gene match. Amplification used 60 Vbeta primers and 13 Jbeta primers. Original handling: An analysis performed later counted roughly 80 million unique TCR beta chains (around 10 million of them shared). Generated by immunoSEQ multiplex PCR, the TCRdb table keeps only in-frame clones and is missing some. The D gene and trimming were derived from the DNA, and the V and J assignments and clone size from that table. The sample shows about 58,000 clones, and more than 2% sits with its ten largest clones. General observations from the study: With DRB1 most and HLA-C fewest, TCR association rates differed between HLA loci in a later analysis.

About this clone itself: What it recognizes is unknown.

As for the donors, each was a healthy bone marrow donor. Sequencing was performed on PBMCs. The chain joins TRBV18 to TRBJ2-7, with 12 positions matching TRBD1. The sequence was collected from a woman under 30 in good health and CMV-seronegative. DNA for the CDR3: TGTGCCAGCTCACCACCGGGGACAGGGGGCGCCGAGCAGTACTTC. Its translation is CASSPPGTGGAEQYF.